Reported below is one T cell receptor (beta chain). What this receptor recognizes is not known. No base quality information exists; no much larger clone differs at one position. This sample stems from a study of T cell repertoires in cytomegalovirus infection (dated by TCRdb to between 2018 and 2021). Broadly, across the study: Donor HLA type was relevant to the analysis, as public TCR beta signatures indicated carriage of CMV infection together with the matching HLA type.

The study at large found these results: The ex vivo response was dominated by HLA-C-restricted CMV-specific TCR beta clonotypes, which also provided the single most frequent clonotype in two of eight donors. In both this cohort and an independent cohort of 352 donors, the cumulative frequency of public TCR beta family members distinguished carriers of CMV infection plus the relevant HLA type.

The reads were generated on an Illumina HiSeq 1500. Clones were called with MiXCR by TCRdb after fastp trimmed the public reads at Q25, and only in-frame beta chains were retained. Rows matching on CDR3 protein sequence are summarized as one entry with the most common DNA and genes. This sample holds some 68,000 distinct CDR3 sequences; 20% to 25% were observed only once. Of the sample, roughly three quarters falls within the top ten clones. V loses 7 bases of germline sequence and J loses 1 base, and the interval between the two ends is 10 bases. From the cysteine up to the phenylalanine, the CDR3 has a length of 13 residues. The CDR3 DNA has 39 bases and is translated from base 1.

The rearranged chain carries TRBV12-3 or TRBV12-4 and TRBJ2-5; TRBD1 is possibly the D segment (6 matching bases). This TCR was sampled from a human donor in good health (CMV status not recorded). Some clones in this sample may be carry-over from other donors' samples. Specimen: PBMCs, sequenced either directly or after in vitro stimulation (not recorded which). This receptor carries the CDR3 CASMDSPQETQYF. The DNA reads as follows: TGTGCCAGCATGGACAGTCCCCAAGAGACCCAGTACTTC.